This TCR beta chain was obtained from a study of blood T cell repertoires in COVID-19. TCRdb's table, derived via immunoSEQ multiplex PCR, lists solely in-frame clones and lacks some. The sample contains roughly 400,000 clones, about 90% of which appear only once. The sample holds one count of this clone. The sample consisted of PBMCs or T cells enriched from blood (not recorded which). The sequence derives from a woman under 40 who had recovered from COVID-19.

CDR3 sequence (DNA): TGTGCCAGCAGTTTTTCCGGTTCGCGAATTTCACCCCTCCACTTT. Its protein product is CASSFSGSRISPLHF. J is TRBJ1-6 and V is TRBV28; D uncertain. The CDR3 runs 15 residues. V lost 3 bases to trimming and J lost 9 bases, with 15 bases between them. Germline V CDR1 and CDR2: MDHEN, SYDVKM.